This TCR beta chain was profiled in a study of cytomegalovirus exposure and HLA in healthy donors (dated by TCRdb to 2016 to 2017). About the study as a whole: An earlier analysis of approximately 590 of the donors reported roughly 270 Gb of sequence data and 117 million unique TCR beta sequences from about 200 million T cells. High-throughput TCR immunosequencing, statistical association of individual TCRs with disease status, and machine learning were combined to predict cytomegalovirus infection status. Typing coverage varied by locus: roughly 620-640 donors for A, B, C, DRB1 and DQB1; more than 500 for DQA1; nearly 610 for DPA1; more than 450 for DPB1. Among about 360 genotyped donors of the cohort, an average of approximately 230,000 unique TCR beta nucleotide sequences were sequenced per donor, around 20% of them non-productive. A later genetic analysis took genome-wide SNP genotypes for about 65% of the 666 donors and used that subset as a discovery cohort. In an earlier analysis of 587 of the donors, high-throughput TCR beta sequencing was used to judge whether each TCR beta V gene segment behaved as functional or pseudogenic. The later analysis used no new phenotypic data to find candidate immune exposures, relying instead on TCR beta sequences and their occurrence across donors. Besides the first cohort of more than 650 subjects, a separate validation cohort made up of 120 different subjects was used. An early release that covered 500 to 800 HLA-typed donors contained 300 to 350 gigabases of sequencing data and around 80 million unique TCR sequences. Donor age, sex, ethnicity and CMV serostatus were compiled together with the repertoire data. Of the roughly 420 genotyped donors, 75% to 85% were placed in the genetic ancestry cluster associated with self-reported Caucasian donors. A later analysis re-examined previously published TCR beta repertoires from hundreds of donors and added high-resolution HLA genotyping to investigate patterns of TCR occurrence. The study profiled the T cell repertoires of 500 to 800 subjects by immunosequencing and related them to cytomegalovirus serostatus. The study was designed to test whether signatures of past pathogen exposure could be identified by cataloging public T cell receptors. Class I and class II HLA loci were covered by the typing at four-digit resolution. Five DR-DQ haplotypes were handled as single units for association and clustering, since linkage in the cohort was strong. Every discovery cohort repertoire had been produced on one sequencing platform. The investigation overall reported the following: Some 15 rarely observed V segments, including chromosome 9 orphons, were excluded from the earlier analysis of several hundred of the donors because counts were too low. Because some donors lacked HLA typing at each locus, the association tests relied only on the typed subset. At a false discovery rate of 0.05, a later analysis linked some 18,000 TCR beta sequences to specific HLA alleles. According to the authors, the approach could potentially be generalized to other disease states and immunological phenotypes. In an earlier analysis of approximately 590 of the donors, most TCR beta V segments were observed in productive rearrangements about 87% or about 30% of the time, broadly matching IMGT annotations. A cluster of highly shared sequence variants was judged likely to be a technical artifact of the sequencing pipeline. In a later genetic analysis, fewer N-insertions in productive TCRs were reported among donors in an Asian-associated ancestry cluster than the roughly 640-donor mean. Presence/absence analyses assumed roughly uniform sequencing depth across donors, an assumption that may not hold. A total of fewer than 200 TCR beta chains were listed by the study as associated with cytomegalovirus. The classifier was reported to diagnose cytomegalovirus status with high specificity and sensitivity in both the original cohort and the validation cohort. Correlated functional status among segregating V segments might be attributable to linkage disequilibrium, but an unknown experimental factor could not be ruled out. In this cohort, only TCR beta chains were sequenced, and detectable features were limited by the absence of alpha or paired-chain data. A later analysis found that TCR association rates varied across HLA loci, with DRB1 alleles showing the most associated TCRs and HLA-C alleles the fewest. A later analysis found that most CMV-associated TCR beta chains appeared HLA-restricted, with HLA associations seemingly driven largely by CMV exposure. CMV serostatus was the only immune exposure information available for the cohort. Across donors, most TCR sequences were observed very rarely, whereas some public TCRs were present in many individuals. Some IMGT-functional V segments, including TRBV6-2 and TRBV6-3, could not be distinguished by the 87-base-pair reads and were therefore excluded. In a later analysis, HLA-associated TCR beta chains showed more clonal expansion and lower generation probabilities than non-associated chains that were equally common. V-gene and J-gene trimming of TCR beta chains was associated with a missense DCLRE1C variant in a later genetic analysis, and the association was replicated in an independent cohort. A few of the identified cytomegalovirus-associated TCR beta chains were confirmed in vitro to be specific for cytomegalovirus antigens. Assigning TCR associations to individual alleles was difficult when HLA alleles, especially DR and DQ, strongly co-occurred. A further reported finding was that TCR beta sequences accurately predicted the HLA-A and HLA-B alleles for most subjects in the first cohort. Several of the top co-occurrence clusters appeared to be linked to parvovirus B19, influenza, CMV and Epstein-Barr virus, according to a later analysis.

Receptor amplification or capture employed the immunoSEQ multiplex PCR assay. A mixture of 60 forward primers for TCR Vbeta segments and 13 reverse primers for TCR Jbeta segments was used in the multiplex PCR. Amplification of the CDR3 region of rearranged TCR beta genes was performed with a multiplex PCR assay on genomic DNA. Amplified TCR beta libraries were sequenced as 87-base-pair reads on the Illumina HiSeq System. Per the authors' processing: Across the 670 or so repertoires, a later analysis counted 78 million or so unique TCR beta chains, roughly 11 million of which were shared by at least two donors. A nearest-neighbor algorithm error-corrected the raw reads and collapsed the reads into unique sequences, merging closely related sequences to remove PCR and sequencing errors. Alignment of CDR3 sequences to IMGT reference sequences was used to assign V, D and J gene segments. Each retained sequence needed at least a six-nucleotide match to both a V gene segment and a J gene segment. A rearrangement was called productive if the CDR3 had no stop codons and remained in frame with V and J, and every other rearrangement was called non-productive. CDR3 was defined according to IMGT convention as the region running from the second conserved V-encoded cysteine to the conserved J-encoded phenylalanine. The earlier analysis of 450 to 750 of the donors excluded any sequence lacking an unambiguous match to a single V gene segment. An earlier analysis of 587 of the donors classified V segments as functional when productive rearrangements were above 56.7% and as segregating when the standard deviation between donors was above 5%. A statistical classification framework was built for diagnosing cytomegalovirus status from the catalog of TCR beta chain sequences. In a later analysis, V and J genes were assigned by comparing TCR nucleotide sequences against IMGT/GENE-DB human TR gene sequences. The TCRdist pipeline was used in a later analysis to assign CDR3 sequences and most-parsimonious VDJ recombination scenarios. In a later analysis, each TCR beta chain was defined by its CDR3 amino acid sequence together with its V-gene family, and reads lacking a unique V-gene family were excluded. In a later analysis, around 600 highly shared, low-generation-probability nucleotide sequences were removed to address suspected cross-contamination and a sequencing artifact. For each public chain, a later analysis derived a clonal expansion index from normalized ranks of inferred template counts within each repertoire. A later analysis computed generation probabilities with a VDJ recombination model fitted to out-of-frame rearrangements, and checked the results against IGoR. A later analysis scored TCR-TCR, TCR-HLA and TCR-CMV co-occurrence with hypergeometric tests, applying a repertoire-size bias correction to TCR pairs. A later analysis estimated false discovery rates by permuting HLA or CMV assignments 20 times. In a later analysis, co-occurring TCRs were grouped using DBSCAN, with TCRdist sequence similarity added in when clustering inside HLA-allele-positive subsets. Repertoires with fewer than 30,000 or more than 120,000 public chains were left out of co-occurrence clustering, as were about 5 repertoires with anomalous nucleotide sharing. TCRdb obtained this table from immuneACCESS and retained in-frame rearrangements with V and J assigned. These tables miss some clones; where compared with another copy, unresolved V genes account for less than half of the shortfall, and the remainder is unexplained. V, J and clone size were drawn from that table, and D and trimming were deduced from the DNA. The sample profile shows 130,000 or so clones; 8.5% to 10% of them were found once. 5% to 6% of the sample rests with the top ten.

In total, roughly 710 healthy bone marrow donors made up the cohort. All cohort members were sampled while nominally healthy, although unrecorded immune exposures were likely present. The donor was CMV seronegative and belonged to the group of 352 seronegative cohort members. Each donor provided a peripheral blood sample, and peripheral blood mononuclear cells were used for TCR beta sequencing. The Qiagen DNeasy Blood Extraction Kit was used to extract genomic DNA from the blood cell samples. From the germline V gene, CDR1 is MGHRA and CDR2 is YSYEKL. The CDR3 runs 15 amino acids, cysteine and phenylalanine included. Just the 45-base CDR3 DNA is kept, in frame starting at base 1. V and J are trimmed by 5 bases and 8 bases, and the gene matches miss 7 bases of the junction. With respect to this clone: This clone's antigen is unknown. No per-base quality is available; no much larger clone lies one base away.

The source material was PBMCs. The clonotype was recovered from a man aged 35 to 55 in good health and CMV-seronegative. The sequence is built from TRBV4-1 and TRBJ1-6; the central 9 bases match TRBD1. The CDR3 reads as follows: CASSAGTGTDSPLHF. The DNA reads TGCGCCAGCAGCGCCGGGACAGGGACGGATTCACCCCTCCACTTT.